The 19 T cell receptor beta chains presented below share a single source sample, sequenced in a study of CD8+ T cells in alopecia areata. Treatment given: oral pan-JAK inhibitor, 5-10 mg twice daily. After isolation, RNA underwent reverse transcription to generate cDNA as the sequencing template. The assay was immunoSEQ multiplex PCR, and TCRdb's table has in-frame clones only and misses some. This sample has some 98,000 clones, with 60% to 75% found just once. This sample comprised CD8+ T cells sorted from blood, obtained at week 4, from a patient treated with tofacitinib. These receptors were obtained from a human donor with alopecia areata.

The chain employs TRBV14 and TRBJ1-5; D is undetermined. CDR1 and CDR2 from the germline V gene are SGHDN and FVKESK. This CDR3 comprises 16 residues. Between the trimmed V and J ends, which lost 2 bases and 2 bases, there was a span of 13 bases. The DNA of the CDR3 is TGTGCCAGCAGCCAACGGCTCAGTTTAGGCAATCAGCCCCAGCATTTT. As protein: CASSQRLSLGNQPQHF.

Only a few counts were recorded for this clone. The genes are TRBV29-1 and TRBJ2-7; 8 positions match TRBD2. The CDR3 has 14 residues. CDR1 is SQVTM and CDR2 is ANQGSEA in the germline V gene. With V trimmed by 6 bases and J by 1 base, 8 bases remained unmatched. The CDR3 nucleotides read TGCAGCGTACAGAGCGGGGGTGGTTCCTACGAGCAGTACTTC. Amino acid sequence: CSVQSGGGSYEQYF.

This chain joins TRBV6-6 and TRBJ2-7; 8 nucleotides align to TRBD1. V lost 3 bases and J lost 6; bases outside the gene matches: 7. Germline CDR1 reads MNHNY; CDR2 reads SVGAGI (reference sequence). The CDR3 length is 14 residues. Written as DNA, the CDR3 is TGTGCCAGCAGTTATATTGGACAGGGCTCCGAGCAGTACTTC. As protein: CASSYIGQGSEQYF.

There are a few counts of this clone. The rearrangement links TRBV11-2 to TRBJ2-1; TRBD1 matches at 9 bases. V gave up 7 bases and J gave up 6 bases; unmatched junction bases: 4. Germline V gene sequence: CDR1 SGHAT, CDR2 FQNNGV. There are 13 residues in the CDR3. CDR3 DNA: TGTGCCAGCATGACAGGGGGAAGCAATGAGCAGTTCTTC. Protein product: CASMTGGSNEQFF.

The chain employs TRBV6-5 and TRBJ2-3, with TRBD2 as a possible D gene (5 bases). Trimming stripped 4 bases from V and 6 bases from J, with 17 bases between. CDR3 length: 15 residues. Germline V gene sequence: CDR1 MNHEY, CDR2 SVGAGI. The CDR3: CASSSAVDGMDTQYF. As DNA, the CDR3 is TGTGCCAGCAGTTCCGCAGTGGACGGGATGGATACGCAGTATTTT.

J is TRBJ2-3 and V is TRBV7-3; perhaps TRBD1 as D (5 bases). V lost 1 base, J lost 1 base, and 15 bases lay in between. The CDR3 runs 17 residues. Looked up from germline, CDR1 is SGHTA and CDR2 is FQGTGA. The CDR3 region is CASSLNRVGVGTDTQYF. CDR3 coding DNA: TGTGCCAGCAGCTTAAACCGAGTAGGGGTGGGCACAGATACGCAGTATTTT.

The chain combines TRBV4-3 with TRBJ2-3, with D hard to call. V lost 0 bases to trimming and J lost 1 base, with 8 bases between them. In germline, CDR1 is LGHNA, CDR2 YSLEER. This CDR3 comprises 15 residues. Written as DNA, the CDR3 is TGCGCCAGCAGCCAAGATCTAAGTCGCACAGATACGCAGTATTTT. This gives the protein CASSQDLSRTDTQYF.

The CDR3: CASSEWDGQNIQYF. Written as DNA, the CDR3 is TGTGCCAGTAGTGAATGGGACGGACAAAACATTCAGTACTTC. The V and J genes are TRBV19 and TRBJ2-4; either TRBD1 or TRBD2 may supply D (5 bases each). V was pared by 5 bases and J by 5 bases, with 13 bases between. CDR3 length: 14 amino acids. Germline V gene sequence: CDR1 LNHDA, CDR2 SQIVND (reference sequence).

Note on this clone: Likely a read error: the CDR3 ends without its conserved phenylalanine or tryptophan. The chain employs TRBV7-2 and TRBJ2-7; D is undetermined. Per the germline V gene, CDR1 is SGHTA and CDR2 is FQGNSA. The CDR3 is made up of 12 amino acids. The V end was cut by 3 bases, the J end by 3 bases, with 6 bases between. This CDR3 reads CASSLLDYEQYS. The CDR3 DNA reads TGTGCCAGCAGCTTGCTCGACTACGAGCAGTACTCC.

J is TRBJ2-1 and V is TRBV30; D not resolved. The CDR3 is made up of 16 amino acids. Deletions cut 0 bases from V and 4 bases from J, with 16 bases between. Germline-derived CDR1 and CDR2 are GTSNPN and SVGIG (reference sequence). The CDR3 protein is CAWSVRSYAHYNEQFF. The DNA for the CDR3 is TGTGCCTGGAGTGTACGGTCCTACGCCCATTACAATGAGCAGTTCTTC.

This clone was detected only a few times. This rearrangement joins TRBV7-2 to TRBJ2-2; TRBD2 matches 7 bases. Germline V CDR1 and CDR2: SGHTA, FQGNSA. Germline trimming cut 4 bases from V and 6 bases from J; bases unmatched to any gene: 8. The CDR3 is 15 residues long. CDR3 sequence reads: CASSSHGGSSGELFF. The CDR3 coding sequence is TGTGCCAGCAGCTCCCACGGCGGGAGCTCCGGGGAGCTGTTTTTT.

J is TRBJ2-1 and V is TRBV27; either TRBD1 or TRBD2 may supply D (5 bases each). The V and J ends lost 6 bases and 5 bases respectively, with 14 bases between them. The V gene's germline CDR1 is MNHEY and CDR2 SMNVEV (reference sequence). The CDR3 consists of 14 residues. CDR3 bases: TGTGCCAGCAGCTTAGTGGGACGGAACAATGAGCAGTTCTTC. Amino acid sequence: CASSLVGRNNEQFF.

The chain employs TRBV4-1 and TRBJ2-3; D gene ambiguous. This CDR3 has 16 residues. V was cut by 2 bases and J by 0 bases, with 12 bases left in between. The V gene's germline CDR1 is MGHRA and CDR2 YSYEKL. This CDR3 reads CASSQRLGSSTDTQYF. The DNA for the CDR3 is TGCGCCAGCAGCCAACGACTGGGCTCTAGCACAGATACGCAGTATTTT.

The chain combines TRBV5-5 with TRBJ1-2; D perhaps matches TRBD1 (5 bases). CDR3 size: 13 residues. Germline V gives CDR1 SGHKS, CDR2 YYEKEE (reference sequence). The V end lost 3 bases, the J end lost 3 bases, and 9 bases lay between the germline ends. The CDR3 DNA sequence: TGTGCCAGCAGCTGGGGGGAATACTATGGCTACACCTTC. This encodes CASSWGEYYGYTF.

The genes are TRBV9 and TRBJ2-7; 7 bases agree with TRBD2. Germline-derived CDR1 and CDR2 are SGDLS and YYNGEE. The CDR3 runs 16 residues. V trimming: 4 bases; J trimming: 3 bases; junction bases outside the gene matches: 13. This CDR3 reads CASSPFLAGDNYEQYF. For the CDR3, the DNA is TGTGCCAGCAGCCCATTCTTAGCGGGTGACAACTACGAGCAGTACTTC.

The chain employs TRBV4-1 and TRBJ2-2, with D hard to call. This CDR3 spans 15 amino acids. The V end lost 6 bases, the J end lost 2 bases, and 13 bases lay between the germline ends. Germline CDR1 reads MGHRA; CDR2 reads YSYEKL. CDR3 protein: CASRETLPNTGELFF. The CDR3 bases are TGCGCCAGCAGAGAGACTTTACCTAACACCGGGGAGCTGTTTTTT.

In its sample, this clone was seen a few times. The same CDR3 also results from other DNA sequences found in this sample. V is TRBV5-1 and J is TRBJ1-1; perhaps TRBD1 as D (5 bases). The germline V and J ends were trimmed by 0 bases and 0 bases, with 12 bases remaining between them. This CDR3 is built from 16 residues. Per the germline V gene, CDR1 is SGHRS and CDR2 is YFSETQ. CDR3 amino acids: CASSLAGRGLNTEAFF. CDR3 sequence (DNA): TGCGCCAGCAGCTTGGCCGGGAGGGGCCTGAACACTGAAGCTTTCTTT.

This clone was seen more than once but under ten times. At the DNA level, this CDR3 is encoded by other sequences in the same sample as well. This chain uses TRBV5-1 with TRBJ2-1; D call uncertain. The CDR3 has 12 amino acids. Trimming took 0 bases from V and 7 from J, leaving 5 bases between them. The germline CDR1 and CDR2 sequences are SGHRS and YFSETQ. This CDR3 reads CASSLGGNEQFF. CDR3 bases: TGCGCCAGCAGCTTGGGGGGAAATGAGCAGTTCTTC.

This chain links TRBV6-5 with TRBJ1-1, with a weak D call TRBD1 (5 bases). Between the trimmed V and J ends, which lost 2 bases and 5 bases, there was a span of 12 bases. Germline-derived CDR1 and CDR2 are MNHEY and SVGAGI. The CDR3 runs 14 residues. The CDR3 nucleotides are TGTGCCAGCAGTTACGGGGGGTCGAGGACTGAAGCTTTCTTT. Protein product: CASSYGGSRTEAFF.